These 7 T cell receptor beta chains came from one sample sequenced in a study of CD8 T cells in ankylosing spondylitis. The study, taken as a whole, reports: Characteristic, it appeared, of ankylosing spondylitis blood was a TCR beta motif of 7 or 8 highly homologous variants.

Their target antigens are unknown. TCRdb re-derived calls from the 5' RACE reads in MiXCR, one entry per CDR3 protein. The sample holds hundreds of thousands of distinct CDR3 sequences; 12% are singletons and the top ten take about 0.5%. Sequencing was done on a sample of blood, either unsorted or a sorted T cell fraction (not recorded which). These TCRs come from a male donor with ankylosing spondylitis.

This clonotype was seen repeatedly, ten times or more. V gene TRBV4-3 combines with J gene TRBJ2-1; no clear D. Per the germline V gene, CDR1 is LGHNA and CDR2 is YSLEER. Trimming left V 4 bases short and J 8 bases short, with 18 bases between. This CDR3 spans 15 amino acids. The CDR3 protein is CASSPPPGSGHEQFF. The CDR3 nucleotides are TGCGCCAGCAGCCCTCCTCCGGGTTCCGGGCATGAGCAGTTCTTC.

With regard to this clonotype: This may come from a read error, since a much larger clone is one base off. The chain carries TRBV25-1 and TRBJ1-5, with D possibly being TRBD1 (6 bases). This CDR3 is 15 amino acids long. V shed 4 bases and J shed 7 bases, with 17 bases lying between them. The V gene's germline CDR1 is MGHDK and CDR2 SYGVNS. The CDR3 is CASSGGGGAGQPQHF. The CDR3 nucleotides are TGTGCCAGCAGTGGAGGGGGGGGCGCGGGGCAGCCCCAGCATTTT. Full variable domain (remainder filled in from reference TRBV25-1 and TRBJ1-5): EADIYQTPRYLVIGTGKKITLECSQTMGHDKMYWYQQDPGMELHLIHYSYGVNSTEKGDLSSESTVSRIRTEHFPLTLESARPSHTSQYLCASSGGGGAGQPQHFGDGTRLSIL.

This chain joins TRBV4-2 and TRBJ1-2, with D tentatively TRBD1 (6 bases). The germline gives CDR1 LGHNA, CDR2 YNFKEQ. The CDR3 is 16 residues long. The V and J ends lost 0 bases and 4 bases respectively, with 15 bases between them. The CDR3 reads CASSQEVMDRPYGYTF. The CDR3 nucleotides read TGTGCCAGCAGCCAAGAAGTAATGGACAGACCCTATGGCTACACCTTC.

This chain joins TRBV12-3 or TRBV12-4 and TRBJ2-1; D unclear. The CDR3 runs to 15 residues. Trimming took 6 bases from V and 3 from J, leaving 15 bases between them. CDR3 region: CASRPADRSYNEQFF. The CDR3, as DNA: TGTGCCAGCAGGCCGGCCGACCGGAGCTACAATGAGCAGTTCTTC.

The chain carries TRBV12-3 or TRBV12-4 and TRBJ2-7, with 9 bases lining up with TRBD1. The CDR3 is 15 residues long. The junction had 7 bases not matched to a gene; V was cut back by 5 bases and J by 2 bases. CDR3 sequence reads: CASSRPTGGTYEQYF. The CDR3 coding sequence is TGTGCCAGCAGTCGACCGACAGGGGGGACCTACGAGCAGTACTTC.

This clonotype has more than one count but fewer than ten. The V and J genes are TRBV7-8 and TRBJ1-4; D gene ambiguous. The V gene's germline CDR1 is SGHVS and CDR2 FQNEAQ. Trimming stripped 2 bases from V and 10 bases from J, with 17 bases between. This CDR3 is built from 15 residues. DNA for the CDR3: TGTGCCAGCAGCTTAAATCTGATTGGAGTTGGAAAACTGTTTTTT. Its translation is CASSLNLIGVGKLFF.

This clonotype came up a few times. The V and J genes are TRBV5-1 and TRBJ2-1; tentative D call: TRBD2 (6 bases). The CDR3 spans 15 residues. With 4 bases removed from V and 4 bases from J, the gap between germline ends came to 15 bases. Germline CDR1 SGHRS, CDR2 YFSETQ. CDR3: CASSESSGDYNEQFF. The DNA for the CDR3 is TGCGCCAGCAGCGAGAGTAGCGGAGATTACAATGAGCAGTTCTTC.